The T cell receptor beta chain under discussion was sequenced for a study of post-analysis software for immune sequencing data. The overall study: Several disease courses (relapsing-remitting, secondary progressive and progressive-relapsing) of multiple sclerosis were included. General study points: The study found TRBV5-6, TRBV5-1 and TRBV20-1 among a few TRBV segments more frequent in patients than controls. Controls had significantly higher normalized Chao1 diversity than multiple sclerosis patients. Batch-mates among the samples co-clustered strongly by F measure.

Unique-molecular-identifier-tagged TCR beta cDNA libraries were used. One entry per CDR3 protein, called by TCRdb with MiXCR from the PCR reads. This sample has 820,000 or so distinct CDR3 sequences, with approximately 53% found just once. The CDR3 totals 16 residues. Looked up from germline, CDR1 is SEHNR and CDR2 is FQNEAQ (reference sequence). V shed 5 bases and J 0 bases; nucleotides not matched to a gene: 7. With regard to this clonotype: Its specificity is not known.

Sequencing was carried out using blood. The sequence came from a girl between 5 and 17 years old with multiple sclerosis. This rearrangement joins TRBV7-9 to TRBJ2-4; the match to TRBD1 covers 7 bases. The CDR3 reads CASSRQGTLAKNIQYF. The CDR3 region has the DNA TGTGCCAGCAGCAGACAGGGAACCCTAGCCAAAAACATTCAGTACTTC.